Sequencing of this TCR beta chain was carried out in a study of cytomegalovirus exposure and HLA in healthy donors. The V and J ends lost 5 bases and 2 bases, in that order; junction bases with no gene match: 5. The CDR3 runs to 15 residues. From germline, CDR1 is SEHNR and CDR2 FQNEAQ (reference sequence). PCR employed 60 Vbeta and 13 Jbeta primers. The protocol was immunoSEQ multiplex PCR, while the TCRdb copy is restricted to in-frame clones and leaves out a portion. This sample has fewer than 250,000 clones; 82% occur once, and the top ten carry around 6%. Sequencing was performed on PBMCs. The sequence was collected from a man between 35 and 55 years old in good health and CMV-seropositive. The V and J genes are TRBV7-9 and TRBJ2-5, with 10 bases fitting TRBD2. CDR3 in DNA: TGTGCCAGCAGCCGCCCGGGACTAGCGCAAGAGACCCAGTACTTC. Its protein is CASSRPGLAQETQYF.